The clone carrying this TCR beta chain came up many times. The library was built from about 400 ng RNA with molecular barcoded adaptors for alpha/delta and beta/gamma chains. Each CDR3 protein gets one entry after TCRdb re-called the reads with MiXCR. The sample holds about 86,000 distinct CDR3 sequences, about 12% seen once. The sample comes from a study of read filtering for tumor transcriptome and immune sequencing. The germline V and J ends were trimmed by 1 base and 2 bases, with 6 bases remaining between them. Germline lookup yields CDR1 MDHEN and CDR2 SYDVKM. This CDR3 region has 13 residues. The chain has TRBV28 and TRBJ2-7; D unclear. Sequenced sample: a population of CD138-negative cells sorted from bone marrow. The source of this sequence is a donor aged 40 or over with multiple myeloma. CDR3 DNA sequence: TGTGCCAGCAGTTTATCCGGCCCCTACGAGCAGTACTTC. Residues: CASSLSGPYEQYF.